The 24 T cell receptor beta chains reported below all come from one sample, sequenced in a study. TCRdb re-called the 5' RACE reads through MiXCR, storing one row per CDR3 protein. The sample carries fewer than 80,000 distinct CDR3 sequences, about 22% recorded once. Sequencing input: memory CD4+ T cells sorted from a lymph node. Indicated subset: memory CD4+ T cells, CD4+CD45RO+CD25-. These receptors all come from a female donor with breast cancer.

This clonotype occurred many times. V is TRBV4-2 and J is TRBJ1-3, with D possibly being TRBD1 (6 bases). Germline CDR1 reads LGHNA; CDR2 reads YNFKEQ. This CDR3 contains 16 residues. V was shortened by 1 base and J by 1 base, with 11 bases between the two germline ends. The CDR3: CASSQAGQFSGNTIYF. In DNA form, the CDR3 reads TGTGCCAGCAGCCAAGCAGGACAGTTTTCTGGAAACACCATATATTTT.

The chain joins TRBV7-6 to TRBJ2-1; the match to TRBD1 covers 12 bases. The length of the CDR3 is 15 residues. V dropped 5 bases and J dropped 8; count of bases not matched to a gene: 7. CDR1 and CDR2 from the germline V gene are SGHVS and FNYEAQ. CDR3 in amino acids: CASSLGGQGADEQFF. The CDR3 DNA reads TGTGCCAGCAGCCTCGGGGGACAGGGGGCGGATGAGCAGTTCTTC.

A word on this clonotype: At one of its ends the junction is not consistent with the germline gene, which may arise from a read error. This chain links TRBV5-5 with TRBJ1-1, with D unclear. CDR1 and CDR2 from the germline V gene are SGHKS and YYEKEE (reference sequence). The CDR3 extends over 14 amino acids. The CDR3, as DNA: TGTACCAGCAGCGAGATTACACAGAACACTGAAGCTTTCTTT. Translation: CTSSEITQNTEAFF.

This clonotype came up a few times. The V gene is TRBV29-1, the J gene TRBJ1-1; D is ambiguous. Germline CDR1 SQVTM, CDR2 ANQGSEA. The CDR3 has 14 amino acids. V lost 0 bases to trimming and J lost 1 base, with 9 bases between them. In DNA, the CDR3 is TGCAGCGTTGAAGAAAGAAGAGCGAACACTGAAGCTTTCTTT. This encodes CSVEERRANTEAFF.

This clonotype was observed at least ten times. V and J are TRBV20-1 and TRBJ2-1; D may be TRBD2 (5 bases). The V end lost 3 bases, the J end lost 8 bases, and 14 bases lay between the germline ends. Germline CDR1 and CDR2: DFQATT and SNEGSKA (reference sequence). CDR3 length equals 13 residues. In nucleotides, the CDR3 is TGCAGTGCTAGTCAAGCGGCAGAGGATGAGCAGTTCTTC. Translating gives CSASQAAEDEQFF.

In its sample, this clonotype was seen a few times. The chain joins TRBV7-9 to TRBJ2-1; TRBD2 matches 14 bases. Germline values: CDR1 SEHNR, CDR2 FQNEAQ (reference sequence). This CDR3 spans 16 amino acids. With V trimmed by 5 bases and J by 6 bases, 6 bases remained unmatched. CDR3 nucleotide sequence: TGTGCCAGCAGCCGGGAGGGACTAGCGGGAGTCAATGAGCAGTTCTTC. As protein: CASSREGLAGVNEQFF.

This chain joins TRBV12-3 or TRBV12-4 and TRBJ1-5, with D possibly being TRBD1 (5 bases). The CDR3 is 14 residues long. The V end was cut by 5 bases, the J end by 7 bases, with 15 bases between. The CDR3 spells CASSKVRGGQPQHF. The CDR3 coding sequence is TGTGCCAGCAGTAAGGTCCGGGGGGGGCAGCCCCAGCATTTT.

In its sample, this clonotype was seen many times. The DNA of the CDR3 is TGTGCCAGCAGCTCGACAGGAAGCTCCTACAATGAGCAGTTCTTC. The encoded protein is CASSSTGSSYNEQFF. The genes are TRBV2 and TRBJ2-1, with a tentative D call TRBD1 (6 bases). Trimming stripped 6 bases from V and 0 bases from J, with 12 bases between. The CDR3 length is 15 residues. The germline gives CDR1 SNHLY, CDR2 FYNNEI.

The chain links TRBV11-1 to TRBJ2-1; 8 nucleotides line up with TRBD2. The CDR3 length is 13 residues. J gave up 15 bases and V 1 base, and 8 bases lay outside the gene matches. In germline, CDR1 is SGHAT, CDR2 FQDESV (reference sequence). The CDR3: CASSLDSGGRLFF. The CDR3 region has the DNA TGTGCCAGCAGCTTAGATTCTGGCGGGAGGTTGTTCTTC.

This chain connects TRBV18 to TRBJ2-7; D gene ambiguous. Germline CDR1 reads KGHSH; CDR2 reads LQKENI. The length of the CDR3 is 14 residues. Trimming removed 2 bases from V and 2 bases from J, with 10 bases in between. The CDR3 reads CASSPNGETYEQYF. CDR3 DNA sequence: TGTGCCAGCTCACCAAATGGCGAGACCTACGAGCAGTACTTC.

This chain uses TRBV7-9 with TRBJ2-7; D unresolved. The CDR3 sequence is 12 residues long. CDR1 and CDR2 (germline): SEHNR, FQNEAQ (reference sequence). Trimming took off 4 bases at V and 5 bases at J, with 9 bases between the two ends. CDR3 nucleotides: TGTGCCAGCAGCTCAAGTCGCGACGAGCAGTACTTC. Translated: CASSSSRDEQYF.

This clonotype was recorded many times. V gene TRBV6-1 combines with J gene TRBJ1-1; 7 nucleotides agree with TRBD1. With 5 bases clipped from V and 1 base from J, the junction kept 4 bases outside the gene matches. Per the germline V gene, CDR1 is MNHNS and CDR2 is SASEGT. The CDR3 sequence is 14 residues long. The CDR3 region is CASSRQGRNTEAFF. CDR3 nucleotide sequence: TGTGCCAGCAGTCGACAGGGTAGGAACACTGAAGCTTTCTTT.

The chain has TRBV6-5 and TRBJ2-7, with D possibly called TRBD1 or TRBD2 (5 bases each). The CDR3 covers 13 residues. The V gene's germline CDR1 is MNHEY and CDR2 SVGAGI. The V end was cut by 4 bases, the J end by 2 bases, with 9 bases between. The CDR3 sequence is CASSSRDPYEQYF. The CDR3 DNA follows: TGTGCCAGCAGTTCACGGGACCCCTACGAGCAGTACTTC.

This rearrangement joins TRBV24-1 to TRBJ2-1; TRBD2 might be the D (6 bases). The CDR3 runs to 15 residues. V was clipped by 7 bases and J by 12 bases, with 24 bases between them. CDR1 is KGHDR and CDR2 is SFDVKD in the germline V gene. The CDR3 sequence: CATSPSERNLGGQFF. CDR3 coding DNA: TGTGCCACCAGCCCGTCGGAAAGAAACCTCGGGGGGCAGTTCTTC.

This clonotype was seen a few times. The chain links TRBV2 to TRBJ2-1; D is ambiguous. CDR1 SNHLY and CDR2 FYNNEI come from the germline V gene. This CDR3 contains 15 residues. V was pared by 2 bases and J by 0 bases, with 8 bases between. Written as DNA, the CDR3 is TGTGCCAGCAGTGAAAGTACCAGCTCCTACAATGAGCAGTTCTTC. Translation gives CASSESTSSYNEQFF.

This clonotype has ten or more counts. This chain connects TRBV7-2 to TRBJ2-2, with TRBD1 as a possible D gene (7 bases). Trimming shortened V by 5 bases and J by 8 bases, and 12 bases separated the two germline ends. The germline V gene encodes CDR1 SGHTA and CDR2 FQGNSA. This CDR3 comprises 13 residues. CDR3 sequence reads: CASSMTGRGELFF. The CDR3 DNA follows: TGTGCCAGCAGCATGACAGGGAGGGGGGAGCTGTTTTTT.

The CDR3 DNA sequence: TGTGCCAGCAGCTTGGGGGGACCAGGGCTAGGGACCCAGTACTTC. This codes for CASSLGGPGLGTQYF. The chain carries TRBV5-4 and TRBJ2-5, with D tentatively TRBD1 or TRBD2 (5 bases each). CDR3 length: 15 amino acids. The germline CDR1 and CDR2 sequences are SGHNT and YYREEE (reference sequence). V was clipped by 0 bases and J by 7 bases, with 16 bases between them.

J is TRBJ2-7 and V is TRBV5-6; D gene uncertain. Looked up from germline, CDR1 is SGHDT and CDR2 is YYEEEE. Trimming left V 1 base short and J 0 bases short, with 8 bases between. The CDR3 contains 14 residues. In DNA form, the CDR3 reads TGTGCCAGCAGCTTGAGGACCCTCTCCTACGAGCAGTACTTC. This codes for CASSLRTLSYEQYF.

This clonotype was observed a handful of times. This chain links TRBV5-1 with TRBJ2-7; 7 bases align to TRBD2. Germline CDR1 reads SGHRS; CDR2 reads YFSETQ. The CDR3 has 18 residues. V trimming: 4 bases; J trimming: 0 bases; junction bases outside the gene matches: 16. In nucleotides, the CDR3 is TGCGCCAGCAGCCCTGGGGGGGTACTGGGGAGGAACTCCTACGAGCAGTACTTC. Its translation: CASSPGGVLGRNSYEQYF.

In its sample, this clonotype was seen once. The chain carries TRBV7-9 and TRBJ2-3; possibly TRBD1 for D (6 bases). The length of the CDR3 is 16 residues. CDR1 and CDR2 from the germline V gene are SEHNR and FQNEAQ (reference sequence). Trimming took 5 bases from V and 4 from J, leaving 19 bases between them. CDR3 DNA: TGTGCCAGCAGCAGACCTCGGGTCCACAGGGCAGATACGCAGTATTTT. Its translation is CASSRPRVHRADTQYF. Using reference TRBV7-9 and TRBJ2-3 for the parts outside the CDR3, the full variable domain is DTGVSQNPRHKITKRGQNVTFRCDPISEHNRLYWYRQTLGQGPEFLTYFQNEAQLEKSRLLSDRFSAERPKGSFSTLEIQRTEQGDSAMYLCASSRPRVHRADTQYFGPGTRLTVL.

As regards this clonotype: This may come from a read error, since a much larger clone is one base off. V gene TRBV5-1 combines with J gene TRBJ2-2; 8 nucleotides line up with TRBD1. The CDR3 has 14 amino acids. Per germline, CDR1 SGHRS and CDR2 YFSETQ. The CDR3 bases are TGCCCCAGCAGCTTGACAGGGGACACCGGGGAGCTGTTTTTT. It encodes CPSSLTGDTGELFF.

The V and J genes are TRBV5-6 and TRBJ2-3; D uncertain. V was cut by 0 bases and J by 2 bases, with 4 bases left in between. The CDR3 is 13 amino acids. The V gene's germline CDR1 is SGHDT and CDR2 YYEEEE. The CDR3 loop is CASSLEATDTQYF. In DNA, the CDR3 is TGTGCCAGCAGCTTGGAGGCCACAGATACGCAGTATTTT.

This clonotype showed up many times. The genes are TRBV20-1 and TRBJ1-1; no clear D gene. The V end lost 5 bases, the J end lost 7 bases, and 26 bases lay between the germline ends. Germline V gives CDR1 DFQATT, CDR2 SNEGSKA (reference sequence). The CDR3 covers 16 residues. The CDR3 DNA follows: TGCAGTGCTGGAAGGCCAACTCCGGCCCTGAAAATTGAAGCTTTCTTT. Amino acids: CSAGRPTPALKIEAFF.

The V call is TRBV6-6, the J call TRBJ2-3; 7 bases map to TRBD1. Trimming cost V 0 bases and J 10 bases; bases outside gene matches: 16. In germline, CDR1 is MNHNY, CDR2 SVGAGI (reference sequence). This CDR3 comprises 17 residues. CDR3 loop: CASSYSRRQGKQGAQYF. CDR3 sequence (DNA): TGTGCCAGCAGTTACTCTCGAAGACAGGGAAAGCAGGGTGCGCAGTATTTT.